This T cell receptor (beta chain) was retrieved from a study of shared clonotypes between healthy human individuals. About the study: Every donor yielded three CD4 naive, three CD4 memory, two CD8 naive and one CD8 memory plate.

Naive CD8 isolation took CD45RO-negative cells positively selected for CCR7 and excluded terminally differentiated effector memory CD45RA+ cells. This clone was seen just once. Produced via immunoSEQ multiplex PCR; TCRdb's table is partial and in-frame only. The sample carries about 2.2 million clones, 85% to 95% recorded once. Sequenced: naive CD8+ T cells from PBMCs. This sequence originates from a man aged 18 to 35 in good health. Some clones in this sample may be carry-over from other donors' samples.

CDR3 nucleotide sequence: TGTGCCAGCAGCCCAAGAACGGGCACAGGGGCCGAAAAACTGTTTTTT. This sequence encodes CASSPRTGTGAEKLFF. This rearrangement joins TRBV4-2 to TRBJ1-4; 7 bases map to TRBD1. Unmatched junction bases numbered 13, after V lost 4 bases and J lost 8 bases. CDR1 LGHNA and CDR2 YNFKEQ come from the germline V gene. CDR3 length: 16 residues.